The 16 T cell receptor beta chains below all came from one sample that was sequenced in a study of metastatic and nonmetastatic thyroid tumors. TCRdb re-called the PCR reads through MiXCR. Of some 31,000 clones in the sample, about 21% are singletons; the top ten hold roughly 22%. Not a single patient had been given any form of treatment at any point before undergoing thyroid surgery. Sequenced: blood. The receptors stem from a female donor with papillary thyroid cancer or a benign thyroid nodule (not recorded which). Some clones in this sample may be carry-over from other donors' samples.

The V call is TRBV6-2 or TRBV6-3, the J call TRBJ2-2; tentatively, D is TRBD1 or TRBD2 (6 bases each). The CDR3 contains 16 residues. V was cut by 6 bases and J by 5 bases, with 19 bases left in between. Germline V gives CDR1 MNHEY, CDR2 SVGEGT. In DNA form, the CDR3 reads TGTGCCAGCAGCCCACTCGGGGGCCTAGTGACCGGGGAGCTGTTTTTT. Protein sequence: CASSPLGGLVTGELFF.

This clone was observed a handful of times. The V gene is TRBV15, the J gene TRBJ2-7; the match to TRBD2 covers 8 bases. The CDR3 extends over 14 amino acids. The V gene's germline CDR1 is LNHNV and CDR2 YYDKDF (reference sequence). J was trimmed by 7 bases and V by 5 bases; bases with no gene match: 10. The CDR3 nucleotides read TGTGCCACCAGCCGAAGGGGGGCTAGCGGGGAGCAGTACTTC. This gives the protein CATSRRGASGEQYF.

This clone was observed many times. This chain joins TRBV7-9 and TRBJ2-1; 8 bases fit TRBD1. The CDR3 totals 14 residues. V dropped 7 bases and J dropped 7; count of bases not matched to a gene: 9. Germline-derived CDR1 and CDR2 are SEHNR and FQNEAQ (reference sequence). CDR3 loop: CASNPGQGENEQFF. The CDR3 DNA sequence: TGTGCCAGCAACCCCGGACAGGGAGAGAATGAGCAGTTCTTC.

This clone was observed at least ten times. The V call is TRBV7-2, the J call TRBJ1-1; D unclear. V lost 7 bases to trimming and J lost 1 base, with 13 bases between them. CDR1 SGHTA and CDR2 FQGNSA come from the germline V gene. CDR3 length: 14 amino acids. In DNA, the CDR3 is TGTGCCAGCAAGTGGGGAACCCAGAACACTGAAGCTTTCTTT. It encodes CASKWGTQNTEAFF.

In this sample, this clone turned up many times. This chain uses TRBV3-1 with TRBJ1-2, with D possibly matching TRBD1 (6 bases). CDR3 length equals 14 residues. V lost 0 bases, J lost 8 bases, and 13 bases lay in between. CDR1 and CDR2 from the germline V gene are LGHDT and YNNKEL (reference sequence). The chain's CDR3 is CASSQETGAEGYTF. Here the CDR3 DNA reads TGTGCCAGCAGCCAAGAAACGGGGGCGGAAGGCTACACCTTC.

This clone came up many times. This rearrangement joins TRBV4-3 to TRBJ1-6; perhaps TRBD1 as D (5 bases). The CDR3 spans 13 residues. The germline gives CDR1 LGHNA, CDR2 YSLEER. V was cut by 3 bases and J by 11 bases, with 11 bases left in between. CDR3 nucleotide sequence: TGCGCCAGCAGCCAGAGGGGAATGGCACCCCTCCACTTT. As protein: CASSQRGMAPLHF.

This clone was detected ten times or more. The chain has TRBV18 and TRBJ1-4; D unresolved. This CDR3 is built from 13 residues. V shed 4 bases and J shed 8 bases, with 11 bases lying between them. Per germline, CDR1 KGHSH and CDR2 LQKENI. This CDR3 is CASSQASGEKLFF. The CDR3 nucleotides are TGTGCCAGCTCACAAGCCTCGGGGGAAAAACTGTTTTTT. The whole variable domain, filled in from reference TRBV18 and TRBJ1-4, reads NAGVMQNPRHLVRRRGQEARLRCSPMKGHSHVYWYRQLPEEGLKFMVYLQKENIIDESGMPKERFSAEFPKEGPSILRIQQVVRGDSAAYFCASSQASGEKLFFGSGTQLSVL.

This clone was detected many times. A read error may explain this, as a much larger clone is one base away. The rearrangement joins TRBV4-3 to TRBJ2-2, with 8 bases identical to TRBD1. The CDR3 spans 16 residues. Germline V lookup: CDR1 LGHNA, CDR2 YSLEER. The CDR3 region is CASSQDLGQGIGKLFF. The CDR3 bases are TGCGCCAGCAGCCAAGATCTAGGACAGGGCATCGGGAAGCTGTTTTTT.

This clone was seen at least ten times. The chain carries TRBV6-1 and TRBJ2-1; 13 bases match TRBD2. The CDR3 is 15 amino acids. CDR1 MNHNS and CDR2 SASEGT come from the germline V gene. The V and J ends lost 4 bases and 4 bases, in that order; junction bases with no gene match: 1. The DNA of the CDR3 is TGTGCCAGCAGTGTACTAGCGGGAGGGTACAATGAGCAGTTCTTC. Its protein is CASSVLAGGYNEQFF.

The table lists this clone with many counts. The chain is built from TRBV6-1 and TRBJ1-5; no definite D call. Germline V CDR1 and CDR2: MNHNS, SASEGT. Deletions cut 7 bases from V and 3 bases from J, with 16 bases between. CDR3 size: 15 residues. The CDR3 DNA follows: TGTGCCAGCACCTTTCTTTTAGCGGACAATCAGCCCCAGCATTTT. Protein: CASTFLLADNQPQHF.

V gene TRBV6-1 combines with J gene TRBJ2-2; weak D call: TRBD1 (6 bases). CDR1 is MNHNS, CDR2 SASEGT, per germline. The CDR3 consists of 17 residues. With 6 bases removed from V and 0 bases from J, the gap between germline ends came to 17 bases. The CDR3: CASRNQGLRANTGELFF. For the CDR3, the DNA is TGTGCCAGCAGAAATCAGGGGTTACGCGCGAACACCGGGGAGCTGTTTTTT.

Comment on this clone: This sequence may be a read error, since a much larger clone differs from it by one base. The V gene is TRBV18, the J gene TRBJ1-1; 9 positions match TRBD1. Germline CDR1 reads KGHSH; CDR2 reads LQKENI. The CDR3 consists of 14 residues. The CDR3 bases are TGTGCCAGCTCGGGACAGGGACAGAACACTGAAGCTCTCTTT. Translated: CASSGQGQNTEALF.

This clone was seen many times. This may be a read error, as it is one base from a much larger clone. The same CDR3 arises from other DNA sequences in this sample as well. The genes are TRBV6-5 and TRBJ1-3; 10 nucleotides align to TRBD1. Germline values: CDR1 MNHEY, CDR2 SVGAGI. The CDR3 length is 15 residues. The CDR3 spells CASSYSGQGVNTIYF. The CDR3 DNA sequence: TGTGCCAGCAGCTACTCAGGACAGGGGGTAAACACCATATATTTT.

The J gene is TRBJ2-1, the V gene TRBV6-4; 13 bases are a match to TRBD2. This CDR3 has 15 residues. V shed 9 bases, J shed 8 bases, and the junction held 10 bases outside the gene matches. Germline values: CDR1 MRHNA, CDR2 SNTAGT. CDR3 sequence (DNA): TGTGCCAGAAGTACTAGCGGGGGGGCCGCGGATGAGCAGTTCTTC. Translation gives CARSTSGGAADEQFF.

This clone was seen repeatedly, ten times or more. In the same sample, other DNA sequences code for this CDR3. As DNA, the CDR3 is TGTGCCAGCAGCTTGGGGGCGAGCTCCTACAATGAGCAGTTCTTC. Protein: CASSLGASSYNEQFF. The chain employs TRBV7-2 and TRBJ2-1, with D possibly TRBD1 on 6 matching bases. The germline gives CDR1 SGHTA, CDR2 FQGNSA. V was pared by 3 bases and J by 0 bases, with 9 bases between. The CDR3 has 15 residues.

The chain links TRBV9 to TRBJ2-5; 9 positions agree with TRBD2. The germline V gene encodes CDR1 SGDLS and CDR2 YYNGEE. This CDR3 region has 15 residues. The V and J ends lost 4 bases and 5 bases, in that order; junction bases with no gene match: 9. The chain's CDR3 is CASSPSGGRGETQYF. CDR3 nucleotide sequence: TGTGCCAGCAGCCCTAGTGGCGGGAGGGGGGAGACCCAGTACTTC.